One T cell receptor (beta chain) is described in this entry. The trim removed 5 bases at V and 5 bases at J, leaving 10 bases unmatched. Germline V gene sequence: CDR1 SGHAT, CDR2 FQNNGV. This CDR3 spans 16 amino acids. The sample comes from a study of cytomegalovirus exposure and HLA in healthy donors. The PCR contained 60 Vbeta and 13 Jbeta primers. Only in-frame clones appear in the TCRdb table, and some are missing; sequencing was by immunoSEQ multiplex PCR. This table holds around 120,000 clones, under 80% found once. Sequenced input: PBMCs. The TCR sequence derives from a man aged 60 to 75 in good health and CMV-seropositive. V and J are TRBV11-2 and TRBJ2-5; 11 nucleotides line up with TRBD2. The CDR3 is CASSPWASGGIETQYF. CDR3 DNA: TGTGCCAGCAGCCCCTGGGCTAGCGGGGGGATCGAGACCCAGTACTTC.